Below, 31 T cell receptor beta chains from the same sample are listed, as sequenced in a study of identical twins (dated by TCRdb to 2016 to 2017). The library was obtained by 5' RACE. The sequencing machine was an Illumina HiSeq 2000. TCRdb itself trimmed the public reads at Q25 with fastp, ran MiXCR and retained productive beta chains. Rows merge per CDR3 protein into single entries with the most common DNA and genes. Across this sample there are about 530,000 distinct CDR3 sequences, with 20% to 25% seen only once. The top ten clonotypes cover about 0.48% of the sample. The same sample was also used in a study of yellow fever vaccine responses in identical twins.

The sample taken for sequencing was CD4+ T cells sorted from blood. The receptors were sampled from a woman aged 18-29 years in good health.

At least ten counts were recorded for this clonotype. The chain recombines TRBV12-3 or TRBV12-4 with TRBJ2-6, with D unresolved. With 5 bases removed from V and 0 bases from J, the gap between germline ends came to 8 bases. The length of the CDR3 is 15 residues. CDR3 protein: CASSESSSGANVLTF. In DNA, the CDR3 is TGTGCCAGCAGTGAATCCAGCTCTGGGGCCAACGTCCTGACTTTC.

The gene calls are TRBV12-3 or TRBV12-4 and TRBJ1-2, with D perhaps matching TRBD1 (5 bases). The CDR3 spans 13 residues. Trimming pared 5 bases from V and 7 bases from J, leaving 14 bases between. Here the CDR3 reads CASSRPGSGGYTF. The CDR3 nucleotides read TGTGCCAGCAGTAGACCAGGGTCTGGTGGCTACACCTTC.

This clonotype was recorded a few times. The genes are TRBV20-1 and TRBJ2-7; possible D gene TRBD2, 5 bases. The germline gives CDR1 DFQATT, CDR2 SNEGSKA (reference sequence). This CDR3 comprises 12 residues. V was cut by 6 bases and J by 4 bases, with 13 bases left in between. The CDR3 region has the DNA TGCAGTGCCACTAGTTTGATTTACGAGCAGTACTTC. Residues: CSATSLIYEQYF.

The chain uses TRBV10-3 and TRBJ2-2; 7 bases are shared with TRBD1. The CDR3 contains 15 residues. Trimming took 7 bases from V and 0 from J; bases not matched to a gene: 5. From germline, CDR1 is ENHRY and CDR2 SYGVKD. The CDR3 DNA reads TGTGCCATCAATAACGGGACAGCGAACACCGGGGAGCTGTTTTTT. Its protein is CAINNGTANTGELFF.

This clonotype was counted between two and nine times. The CDR3 spells CAISGRPPLAGEYNEQFF. Written as DNA, the CDR3 is TGTGCCATCAGTGGACGTCCGCCTTTAGCGGGAGAATACAATGAGCAGTTCTTC. This sequence joins TRBV10-3 and TRBJ2-1; TRBD2 matches 9 bases. Germline CDR1 ENHRY, CDR2 SYGVKD. J was trimmed by 4 bases and V by 4 bases; bases with no gene match: 14. This CDR3 is built from 18 residues.

This clonotype was picked up a small number of times. The J gene is TRBJ2-7, the V gene TRBV3-1; 7 bases agree with TRBD1. This CDR3 has 14 amino acids. The germline V gene encodes CDR1 LGHDT and CDR2 YNNKEL (reference sequence). Trimming cost V 1 base and J 4 bases; bases outside gene matches: 4. Written as DNA, the CDR3 is TGTGCCAGCAGCCAAGCAATACAGGGGTACGAGCAGTACTTC. Translation gives CASSQAIQGYEQYF.

Here the CDR3 DNA reads TGCAGTGCGGGTAGCGGGGTAGGAGATACGCAGTATTTT. Protein product: CSAGSGVGDTQYF. The rearrangement joins TRBV20-1 to TRBJ2-3; 8 bases match TRBD2. V dropped 6 bases and J dropped 5; count of bases not matched to a gene: 7. This CDR3 comprises 13 residues. Germline assignment: CDR1 DFQATT and CDR2 SNEGSKA (reference sequence).

This clonotype was observed a few times. This chain joins TRBV6-1 and TRBJ1-2; 10 positions match TRBD1. Germline CDR1 MNHNS, CDR2 SASEGT. The CDR3 is 14 amino acids. Unmatched junction bases numbered 5, after V lost 6 bases and J lost 4 bases. CDR3 nucleotide sequence: TGTGCCAGCAGCCCGGACAGGGGGTTCTATGGCTACACCTTC. Amino acid sequence: CASSPDRGFYGYTF.

This clonotype came up a few times. The chain carries TRBV20-1 and TRBJ2-5; TRBD2 agrees at 8 bases. The CDR3 covers 12 residues. The germline V gene has CDR1 DFQATT and CDR2 SNEGSKA (reference sequence). CDR3 nucleotide sequence: TGCAGCGGGGAGCGGGGGCTGGAGACCCAGTACTTC. Translated, it gives CSGERGLETQYF.

The chain carries TRBV10-3 and TRBJ1-1; no firm D call. V was trimmed by 3 bases and J by 10 bases, leaving 12 bases between them. Germline CDR1 ENHRY, CDR2 SYGVKD. This CDR3 contains 12 residues. The CDR3 DNA reads as TGTGCCATCAGTGAATGGGGAGAAGGAGCTTTCTTT. This codes for CAISEWGEGAFF.

The gene calls are TRBV4-1 and TRBJ2-3, with 9 bases identical to TRBD2. V was pared by 0 bases and J by 4 bases, with 5 bases of the junction left unmatched. Germline CDR1 reads MGHRA; CDR2 reads YSYEKL. The length of the CDR3 is 16 residues. The CDR3, as DNA: TGCGCCAGCAGCCAAGATCAGGGACTAGCTGCAGATACGCAGTATTTT. Residues: CASSQDQGLAADTQYF.

This clonotype was found a few times. V is TRBV7-2 and J is TRBJ2-3; the D gene is possibly TRBD2 (5 bases). Germline loops: CDR1 SGHTA, CDR2 FQGNSA. Trimming removed 1 base at V and 3 bases at J, with 14 bases between. CDR3 length equals 16 residues. CDR3 nucleotide sequence: TGTGCCAGCAGCTTAGGAAGGAGCGGACGGACAGATACGCAGTATTTT. Translating gives CASSLGRSGRTDTQYF.

The rearrangement joins TRBV11-2 to TRBJ2-6; D is unresolved. From germline, CDR1 is SGHAT and CDR2 FQNNGV. The V end lost 5 bases, the J end lost 0 bases, and 11 bases lay between the germline ends. This CDR3 has 16 residues. The CDR3 sequence is CASSEPTLSGANVLTF. Written as DNA, the CDR3 is TGTGCCAGCAGCGAACCAACACTCTCTGGGGCCAACGTCCTGACTTTC.

This clonotype was detected only a few times. The chain combines TRBV15 with TRBJ2-4, with 10 bases fitting TRBD2. Germline V CDR1 and CDR2: LNHNV, YYDKDF (reference sequence). This CDR3 has 17 residues. Germline trimming cut 0 bases from V and 4 bases from J; bases unmatched to any gene: 6. This CDR3 is CATSREKTSGSKNIQYF. CDR3 bases: TGTGCCACCAGCAGAGAAAAGACTAGCGGGTCGAAAAACATTCAGTACTTC.

This chain joins TRBV9 and TRBJ2-1; TRBD1 aligns across 9 bases. Germline trimming cut 4 bases from V and 6 bases from J; bases unmatched to any gene: 5. Germline V gene lookup returns CDR1 SGDLS and CDR2 YYNGEE. The CDR3 loop spans 14 amino acids. CDR3 amino acids: CASSPWTGVNEQFF. The CDR3 nucleotides read TGTGCCAGCAGCCCCTGGACAGGGGTCAATGAGCAGTTCTTC.

This clonotype was counted many times. This sequence joins TRBV15 and TRBJ2-2; TRBD2 aligns across 11 bases. J lost 7 bases, V lost 0 bases, and 10 bases had no gene match. The CDR3 is made up of 18 amino acids. Germline CDR1 and CDR2: LNHNV and YYDKDF (reference sequence). CDR3 DNA: TGTGCCACCAGCAGAGATCGGCTAGCGGGGGGAGTTGGCGGGGAGCTGTTTTTT. It encodes CATSRDRLAGGVGGELFF.

This chain joins TRBV2 and TRBJ2-1; D assignment may be TRBD1 or TRBD2 (6 bases each). The V gene lost 1 base and the J gene lost 6 bases, with 16 bases spanning the gap. CDR3 length equals 16 residues. Germline loops: CDR1 SNHLY, CDR2 FYNNEI. CDR3: CASSEDRGGGSNEQFF. CDR3 DNA: TGTGCCAGCAGTGAAGACCGCGGAGGGGGAAGCAATGAGCAGTTCTTC.

This sequence joins TRBV18 and TRBJ2-3, with a possible D match to TRBD1 (7 bases). Trimming left V 4 bases short and J 5 bases short, with 13 bases between. The CDR3 runs to 14 residues. Germline loops: CDR1 KGHSH, CDR2 LQKENI. The CDR3 reads CASSRGTEKDTQYF. CDR3 DNA sequence: TGTGCCAGCTCACGCGGGACAGAAAAAGATACGCAGTATTTT. Combining the CDR3 with reference TRBV18 and TRBJ2-3 gives the whole variable domain NAGVMQNPRHLVRRRGQEARLRCSPMKGHSHVYWYRQLPEEGLKFMVYLQKENIIDESGMPKERFSAEFPKEGPSILRIQQVVRGDSAAYFCASSRGTEKDTQYFGPGTRLTVL.

This clonotype was counted at least ten times. The chain links TRBV5-1 to TRBJ2-2; 9 nucleotides agree with TRBD2. CDR1 is SGHRS, CDR2 YFSETQ, per germline. The CDR3 consists of 16 residues. Losses at the gene ends were 6 bases for V and 6 bases for J; bases not matched to a gene: 12. CDR3 sequence reads: CASTSSGIIIPGELFF. The CDR3 DNA sequence: TGCGCCAGCACCTCTAGCGGGATTATCATCCCCGGGGAGCTGTTTTTT.

This chain links TRBV24-1 with TRBJ2-1; 8 bases map to TRBD2. The germline V gene has CDR1 KGHDR and CDR2 SFDVKD. There are 14 residues in the CDR3. Trimming took 2 bases from V and 13 from J; bases not matched to a gene: 9. The CDR3 is CATSDSGLAGRQFF. DNA for the CDR3: TGTGCCACCAGTGATTCTGGACTAGCCGGTCGACAGTTCTTC.

This clonotype was counted between two and nine times. The chain employs TRBV20-1 and TRBJ2-2; TRBD1 agrees at 9 bases. The J segment lost 4 bases and the V segment lost 2 bases, leaving 8 bases of the junction unmatched. This CDR3 is built from 16 residues. Germline CDR1 reads DFQATT; CDR2 reads SNEGSKA (reference sequence). The CDR3 sequence is CSARKAGTGSTGELFF. CDR3 bases: TGCAGTGCTAGAAAGGCCGGGACAGGGTCCACCGGGGAGCTGTTTTTT.

This clonotype was seen a handful of times. The chain uses TRBV20-1 and TRBJ2-1; a possible D gene is TRBD2 (5 bases). Germline CDR1 DFQATT, CDR2 SNEGSKA (reference sequence). CDR3 length: 14 residues. Trimming stripped 3 bases from V and 4 bases from J, with 13 bases between. The CDR3 sequence: CSASGLLTYNEQFF. The CDR3 DNA sequence: TGCAGTGCTAGTGGACTTCTGACATACAATGAGCAGTTCTTC.

J is TRBJ2-1 and V is TRBV4-2; 8 bases match TRBD2. Losses at the gene ends were 0 bases for V and 5 bases for J; bases not matched to a gene: 3. The CDR3 contains 15 residues. From germline, CDR1 is LGHNA and CDR2 YNFKEQ. The DNA of the CDR3 is TGTGCCAGCAGCCAAGACGACGGGAGGGACAATGAGCAGTTCTTC. Its translation: CASSQDDGRDNEQFF.

The V call is TRBV11-2, the J call TRBJ2-4, with D uncertain. The germline V and J ends were trimmed by 5 bases and 0 bases, with 11 bases remaining between them. Germline assignment: CDR1 SGHAT and CDR2 FQNNGV. This CDR3 is 15 amino acids long. The CDR3 here is CASSLPLVAKNIQYF. CDR3 DNA: TGTGCCAGCAGCCTCCCCCTAGTAGCCAAAAACATTCAGTACTTC.

V and J are TRBV28 and TRBJ2-3; a possible D gene is TRBD1 (5 bases). From germline, CDR1 is MDHEN and CDR2 SYDVKM. V shed 5 bases and J shed 1 base, with 10 bases lying between them. The CDR3 runs 14 residues. CDR3 bases: TGTGCCAGCAGTGACAGTGCCCGCACAGATACGCAGTATTTT. It translates to CASSDSARTDTQYF.

This sequence joins TRBV9 and TRBJ2-1; TRBD2 matches at 8 bases. The CDR3 sequence is 16 residues long. CDR1 is SGDLS, CDR2 YYNGEE, per germline. V was pared by 0 bases and J by 9 bases, with 11 bases of the junction left unmatched. The CDR3 is CASSVVGSGAPSEQFF. Here the CDR3 DNA reads TGTGCCAGCAGCGTAGTCGGTAGCGGGGCTCCTAGTGAGCAGTTCTTC. Using reference TRBV9 and TRBJ2-1 for the parts outside the CDR3, the full variable domain is DSGVTQTPKHLITATGQRVTLRCSPRSGDLSVYWYQQSLDQGLQFLIQYYNGEERAKGNILERFSAQQFPDLHSELNLSSLELGDSALYFCASSVVGSGAPSEQFFGPGTRLTVL.

CDR3 sequence: CASSHRMGGDNEQFF. DNA of the CDR3: TGTGCCAGCAGCCACAGAATGGGTGGGGACAATGAGCAGTTCTTC. V is TRBV3-1 and J is TRBJ2-1; no reliable D call. The CDR3 consists of 15 residues. Germline-derived CDR1 and CDR2 are LGHDT and YNNKEL (reference sequence). V lost 3 bases and J lost 5, with 14 bases in between.

The chain links TRBV7-2 to TRBJ2-7, with D maybe TRBD1 (5 bases). Germline CDR1 and CDR2: SGHTA and FQGNSA. The CDR3 runs to 14 residues. V was shortened by 2 bases and J by 3 bases, with 11 bases between the two germline ends. CDR3 sequence reads: CASSLRKGIYEQYF. CDR3 bases: TGTGCCAGCAGCTTACGTAAGGGGATCTACGAGCAGTACTTC.

A note on this clonotype: A read error may account for a junction end that differs from germline. The chain uses TRBV5-1 and TRBJ2-3; D unclear. The CDR3 is 13 amino acids. Per germline, CDR1 SGHRS and CDR2 YFSETQ. This CDR3 is CASSFGGPDTQYF. Here the CDR3 DNA reads TGTGCCAGCAGCTTTGGCGGCCCAGATACGCAGTATTTT.

This chain links TRBV28 with TRBJ2-1; perhaps TRBD2 as D (6 bases). CDR1 and CDR2 from the germline V gene are MDHEN and SYDVKM. Trimming took 6 bases from V and 3 from J, leaving 15 bases between them. The CDR3 runs to 15 residues. The CDR3 DNA reads as TGTGCCAGCAGATTCCCGGGACTCCGCTACAATGAGCAGTTCTTC. It specifies CASRFPGLRYNEQFF.

V is TRBV12-3 or TRBV12-4 and J is TRBJ2-1, with 7 bases aligning to TRBD1. V shed 4 bases and J 6 bases; nucleotides not matched to a gene: 6. The CDR3 length is 14 residues. The CDR3 sequence: CASSSGTDPNEQFF. For the CDR3, the DNA is TGTGCCAGCAGTTCTGGGACAGACCCCAATGAGCAGTTCTTC.